The subject of this entry is one T cell receptor beta chain. Sequence at one end of the junction differs from germline and may be a read error. These data come from a study of glioma-infiltrating T cells. Using RNA template, CDR3s of TCR alpha and beta were amplified with iRepertoire arm-PCR. One entry per CDR3 protein results from TCRdb running MiXCR on the multiplex PCR reads. The profile shows 90,000 to 100,000 distinct CDR3 sequences, 35% to 45% of them singletons. The CDR3 sequence is 15 residues long. The germline V gene has CDR1 SGHNT and CDR2 YYREEE (reference sequence). This TCR was sampled from a human donor with low-grade glioma or glioblastoma, undergoing nonglioma brain surgery, or in good health (not recorded which). The chain couples TRBV5-4 to TRBJ2-7, with 8 nucleotides matching TRBD1. Sequenced sample: glioma tissue, nonneoplastic brain tissue, or PBMCs (not recorded which). The CDR3 sequence: CAGSLLGTGDYEQYF. CDR3 nucleotide sequence: TGTGCCGGCAGCTTGTTAGGGACAGGAGACTACGAGCAGTACTTC.